These 10 T cell receptor beta chains share one sample of origin, sequenced in a study of tumor-infiltrating lymphocytes in oesophageal squamous cell carcinoma. TCRdb re-analysed the PCR reads in MiXCR, keeping a single row per CDR3 protein. The sample shows fewer than 15,000 distinct CDR3 sequences, 51% of them seen only once. Sequencing was done on a sample of blood. The source is a female donor with esophageal squamous cell carcinoma.

Only a few counts were recorded for this clonotype. V usage is TRBV24-1 and J usage is TRBJ2-1, with D perhaps assigned TRBD1 or TRBD2 (6 bases each). Germline V gene data show CDR1 as KGHDR and CDR2 as SFDVKD. This CDR3 has 17 amino acids. V dropped 5 bases and J dropped 4 bases, with 20 bases sitting between them. The chain's CDR3 is CATSGSGGGRGYNEQFF. CDR3 nucleotide sequence: TGTGCCACCAGTGGAAGCGGAGGGGGACGCGGGTACAATGAGCAGTTCTTC.

This clonotype was seen a single time. V usage is TRBV20-1 and J usage is TRBJ2-1, with 8 nucleotides matching TRBD2. The assigned J gene may be wrong: the sequence end matches TRBJ2-5 better. The CDR3 loop spans 12 amino acids. Germline-derived CDR1 and CDR2 are DFQATT and SNEGSKA (reference sequence). The CDR3 here is CSARLAGETQYF. Written as DNA, the CDR3 is TGCAGTGCTAGACTAGCGGGAGAGACCCAGTACTTC.

This sequence joins TRBV3-1 and TRBJ2-1; TRBD2 matches at 11 bases. The J call is doubtful: the DNA matches TRBJ2-7 better. This CDR3 comprises 15 residues. The germline CDR1 and CDR2 sequences are LGHDT and YNNKEL (reference sequence). The CDR3 nucleotides are TGTGCCAGCAGCTTAGCGGGAGGGGTTCCCAATGAGCAGTACTTC. It yields the protein CASSLAGGVPNEQYF.

Note on this clonotype: Given the absence of the conserved phenylalanine or tryptophan at the CDR3 end, a read error is likely. No DNA is shown, since the ends of the CDR3 on it are uncertain; the CDR3 is the one TCRdb lists. The V gene is TRBV5-1, the J gene TRBJ1-6; TRBD1 was called by the table and not checked on the DNA. CDR1 and CDR2 from the germline V gene are SGHRS and YFSETQ. The CDR3 totals 8 residues, both ends included. Here the CDR3 reads CASFGQTP.

Relative to its sample, this clonotype is medium-sized. The genes are TRBV7-3 and TRBJ2-2; tentatively, D is TRBD2 (5 bases). CDR3 size: 15 residues. Germline V gene lookup returns CDR1 SGHTA and CDR2 FQGTGA. V was trimmed by 0 bases and J by 2 bases, leaving 7 bases between them. CDR3 sequence (DNA): TGTGCCAGCAGCTTAACTAGCGCAAACACCGGGGAGCTGTTTTTT. This sequence encodes CASSLTSANTGELFF.

J is TRBJ1-3 and V is TRBV28; no reliable D call. The ends were cut back, 4 bases at V and 0 bases at J, with 10 bases in the middle. Per germline, CDR1 MDHEN and CDR2 SYDVKM. The CDR3 consists of 15 residues. The CDR3 sequence is CASSSNRDSGNTIYF. In DNA form, the CDR3 reads TGTGCCAGCAGTTCTAATCGAGACTCTGGAAACACCATATATTTT.

In its sample, this clonotype was seen a few times. The chain employs TRBV7-2 and TRBJ2-4; 13 nucleotides align to TRBD2. With the DNA end fitting TRBJ2-5 better, the J assignment may be wrong. Germline CDR1 and CDR2: SGHTA and FQGNSA. This CDR3 spans 17 amino acids. The CDR3 DNA is TGTGCCAGCAGCCTTGGGACTAGCGGGACCTTACAAGAGACCCAGTACTTC. Protein: CASSLGTSGTLQETQYF.

V is TRBV7-3 and J is TRBJ2-7, with D perhaps TRBD2 (6 bases). The J call is in doubt because the DNA end fits TRBJ2-5 better. Per the germline V gene, CDR1 is SGHTA and CDR2 is FQGTGA. The CDR3 loop spans 13 amino acids. This CDR3 reads CASSVSGQETQYF. Here the CDR3 DNA reads TGTGCCAGCAGCGTGAGCGGGCAAGAGACCCAGTACTTC.

This clonotype was counted only a few times. The rearrangement joins TRBV7-2 to TRBJ2-7, with TRBD2 matching over 7 bases. The CDR3 is 15 residues long. Trimming took 5 bases from V and 5 from J; bases not matched to a gene: 12. Germline V CDR1 and CDR2: SGHTA, FQGNSA. This CDR3 is CASSLGLVFRDEQYF. The CDR3 DNA sequence: TGTGCCAGCAGCCTCGGACTAGTTTTCCGGGACGAGCAGTACTTC.

This rearrangement joins TRBV27 to TRBJ2-3; no firm D call. With 3 bases removed from V and 2 bases from J, the gap between germline ends came to 9 bases. CDR3 length: 14 residues. The V gene's germline CDR1 is MNHEY and CDR2 SMNVEV (reference sequence). CDR3: CASSLGRNTDTQYF. The CDR3 coding sequence is TGTGCCAGCAGTTTGGGCAGAAACACAGATACGCAGTATTTT.